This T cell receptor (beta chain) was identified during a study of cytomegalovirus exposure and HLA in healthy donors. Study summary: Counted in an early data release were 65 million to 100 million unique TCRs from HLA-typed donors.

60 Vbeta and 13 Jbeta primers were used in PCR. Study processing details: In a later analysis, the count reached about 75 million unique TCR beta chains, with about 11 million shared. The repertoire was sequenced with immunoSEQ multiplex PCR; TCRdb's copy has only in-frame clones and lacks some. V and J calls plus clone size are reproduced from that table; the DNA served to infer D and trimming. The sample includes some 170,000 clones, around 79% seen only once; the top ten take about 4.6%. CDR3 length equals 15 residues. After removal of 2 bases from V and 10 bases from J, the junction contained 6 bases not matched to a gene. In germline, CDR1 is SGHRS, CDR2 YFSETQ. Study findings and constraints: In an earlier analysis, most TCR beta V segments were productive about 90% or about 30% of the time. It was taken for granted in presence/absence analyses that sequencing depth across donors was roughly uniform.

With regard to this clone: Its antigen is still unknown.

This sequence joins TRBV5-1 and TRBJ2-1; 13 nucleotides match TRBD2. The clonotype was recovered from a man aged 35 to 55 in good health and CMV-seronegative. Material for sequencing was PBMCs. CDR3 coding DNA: TGCGCCAGCAGCTTACTAGCGGGGGGGGTTGGCGAGCAGTTCTTC. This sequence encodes CASSLLAGGVGEQFF.